A single sample is the source of the 27 T cell receptor beta chains below, sequenced in a study of human T cells and chemical hapten exposure. TCRdb reprocessed the RACE reads with MiXCR, giving one entry per CDR3 protein. The sample lists approximately 340,000 distinct CDR3 sequences, around 7% seen once, with 7.5% to 9% in the top ten. Time point in this sample: patch test 1, 2 weeks after DPC sensitization. Treatment specified: therapeutic diphenylcyclopropenone sensitization with weekly scalp DPC. The sample here was whole blood, taken in connection with sensitization to the hapten diphenylcyclopropenone (DPC). The receptors originated from a woman aged 18-35 years with alopecia areata. Some clones in this sample may be carry-over from other donors' samples.

This clonotype was detected many times. V gene TRBV23-1 combines with J gene TRBJ2-7, with 7 bases lining up with TRBD2. TRBV23-1 is an open reading frame, and its role is uncertain. V lost 2 bases to trimming and J lost 3 bases; unmatched junction nucleotides: 4. The CDR3 is 14 residues long. CDR3 in DNA: TGCGCCAGCAGTCAAGGGAGGGCAAACTACGAGCAGTACTTC. Translated: CASSQGRANYEQYF.

This sequence joins TRBV7-2 and TRBJ1-5, with D uncertain. V was clipped by 1 base and J by 0 bases, with 7 bases between them. The V gene's germline CDR1 is SGHTA and CDR2 FQGNSA. The CDR3 covers 15 residues. The CDR3, as DNA: TGTGCCAGCAGCTTAGACAGTGATAGCAATCAGCCCCAGCATTTT. This translates into CASSLDSDSNQPQHF.

In this sample, this clonotype turned up many times. The chain couples TRBV6-5 to TRBJ1-1; unclear D gene. Germline V gene data show CDR1 as MNHEY and CDR2 as SVGAGI. V was clipped by 10 bases and J by 0 bases, with 15 bases between them. The CDR3 spans 14 residues. CDR3 sequence reads: CATTSNSLNTEAFF. DNA of the CDR3: TGTGCCACTACGTCGAACAGCCTGAACACTGAAGCTTTCTTT.

A few counts support this clonotype. The chain has TRBV7-2 and TRBJ2-5; either TRBD1 or TRBD2 may supply D (5 bases each). The CDR3 runs 17 residues. Germline-derived CDR1 and CDR2 are SGHTA and FQGNSA. The ends were cut back, 0 bases at V and 1 base at J, with 15 bases in the middle. CDR3 nucleotides: TGTGCCAGCAGCTTAGCGGGGCCCCCGAGGGGCCAAGAGACCCAGTACTTC. Translation: CASSLAGPPRGQETQYF.

The chain has TRBV27 and TRBJ1-2; unclear D gene. Germline CDR1 MNHEY, CDR2 SMNVEV (reference sequence). The CDR3 has 15 residues. The germline V and J ends were trimmed by 1 base and 4 bases, with 13 bases remaining between them. CDR3 DNA sequence: TGTGCCAGCAGTTTATACTCCAGATCAGGCTATGGCTACACCTTC. Amino acids: CASSLYSRSGYGYTF.

The chain couples TRBV7-4 to TRBJ1-5; D unclear. The germline V and J ends were trimmed by 4 bases and 0 bases, with 13 bases remaining between them. This CDR3 spans 16 amino acids. The germline V gene has CDR1 SGHVT and CDR2 SQSDAQ. DNA of the CDR3: TGTGCCAGCAGCTCGGACCACAGCGCTAGCAATCAGCCCCAGCATTTT. Translating it yields CASSSDHSASNQPQHF. Full variable domain (rest looked up from reference TRBV7-4 and TRBJ1-5): GAGVSQSPRYKVAKRGRDVALRCDSISGHVTLYWYRQTLGQGSEVLTYSQSDAQRDKSGRPSGRFSAERPERSVSTLKIQRTEQGDSAVYLCASSSDHSASNQPQHFGDGTRLSIL.

This clonotype was detected many times. CDR3 in amino acids: CASSAPGGQTNTGELFF. The CDR3 coding sequence is TGTGCCAGCAGCGCCCCCGGGGGACAAACAAACACCGGGGAGCTGTTTTTT. V gene TRBV7-9 combines with J gene TRBJ2-2, with D possibly called TRBD1 or TRBD2 (6 bases each). Trimming took 5 bases from V and 2 from J, leaving 18 bases between them. The CDR3 runs 17 residues. CDR1 is SEHNR and CDR2 is FQNEAQ in the germline V gene (reference sequence).

In this sample, this clonotype turned up a few times. The chain carries TRBV7-2 and TRBJ1-1; D is possibly TRBD1 (6 bases). This CDR3 has 14 amino acids. Trimming removed 1 base from V and 5 bases from J, with 11 bases in between. CDR1 and CDR2 (germline): SGHTA, FQGNSA. The chain's CDR3 is CASSLDWGRTEAFF. The CDR3, as DNA: TGTGCCAGCAGCTTAGATTGGGGGCGGACTGAAGCTTTCTTT.

This clonotype was observed a few times. The V and J genes are TRBV11-2 and TRBJ2-3, with TRBD2 matching 8 bases. The V and J ends lost 6 bases and 4 bases, in that order; junction bases with no gene match: 9. Germline-derived CDR1 and CDR2 are SGHAT and FQNNGV. This CDR3 comprises 15 residues. The CDR3 region has the DNA TGTGCCAGCAGTAAATCGCGGGGGGTCGCAGATACGCAGTATTTT. Residues: CASSKSRGVADTQYF. Drawing the rest from reference TRBV11-2 and TRBJ2-3, the complete variable domain is EAGVAQSPRYKIIEKRQSVAFWCNPISGHATLYWYQQILGQGPKLLIQFQNNGVVDDSQLPKDRFSAERLKGVDSTLKIQPAKLEDSAVYLCASSKSRGVADTQYFGPGTRLTVL.

This clonotype was observed a handful of times. V is TRBV14 and J is TRBJ1-1; D unclear. This CDR3 contains 16 residues. V lost 0 bases to trimming and J lost 3 bases, with 14 bases between them. The V gene's germline CDR1 is SGHDN and CDR2 FVKESK. CDR3: CASSQDLGYLYTEAFF. In nucleotides, the CDR3 is TGTGCCAGCAGCCAAGATTTAGGGTATTTGTACACTGAAGCTTTCTTT.

This clonotype occurred a few times. The CDR3 region has the DNA TGCAGCGTAAGGGCTCAGGAAGCTTTCTTT. Translation: CSVRAQEAFF. This chain connects TRBV29-1 to TRBJ1-1; D not certain. The germline gives CDR1 SQVTM, CDR2 ANQGSEA. V was clipped by 6 bases and J by 8 bases, with 10 bases between them. CDR3 size: 10 residues. Drawing the rest from reference TRBV29-1 and TRBJ1-1, the complete variable domain is SAVISQKPSRDICQRGTSLTIQCQVDSQVTMMFWYRQQPGQSLTLIATANQGSEATYESGFVIDKFPISRPNLTFSTLTVSNMSPEDSSIYLCSVRAQEAFFGQGTRLTVV.

The V call is TRBV6-1, the J call TRBJ1-1, with 10 nucleotides matching TRBD1. The CDR3 loop spans 15 amino acids. Germline V gene data show CDR1 as MNHNS and CDR2 as SASEGT. V dropped 3 bases and J dropped 4; count of bases not matched to a gene: 5. The CDR3: CASSEPGQGSTEAFF. The CDR3 DNA follows: TGTGCCAGCAGTGAGCCGGGACAGGGGTCCACTGAAGCTTTCTTT.

The chain combines TRBV6-6 with TRBJ1-6; 7 bases align to TRBD1. The CDR3 is 15 amino acids. Per the germline V gene, CDR1 is MNHNY and CDR2 is SVGAGI (reference sequence). V lost 0 bases, J lost 7 bases, and 3 bases stayed unmatched. CDR3 sequence: CASSYSHRGNSPLHF. CDR3 bases: TGTGCCAGCAGTTACTCGCACAGGGGAAATTCACCCCTCCACTTT.

The chain recombines TRBV3-1 with TRBJ2-3; D uncertain. CDR3 length: 14 amino acids. With 4 bases removed from V and 5 bases from J, the gap between germline ends came to 13 bases. Germline V gene sequence: CDR1 LGHDT, CDR2 YNNKEL (reference sequence). CDR3 residues: CASSPEMGGDTQYF. CDR3 in DNA: TGTGCCAGCAGCCCTGAGATGGGCGGAGATACGCAGTATTTT.

This clonotype was recorded many times. J is TRBJ1-1 and V is TRBV2; D gene uncertain. Germline CDR1 is SNHLY and CDR2 is FYNNEI. V lost 4 bases and J lost 8, with 14 bases in between. The CDR3 spans 13 residues. For the CDR3, the DNA is TGTGCCAGCAGTGTCTCTCTTAACCTCGAAGCTTTCTTT. Translated, it gives CASSVSLNLEAFF.

The V gene is TRBV18, the J gene TRBJ2-6, with 8 bases matching TRBD1. V dropped 4 bases and J dropped 8; count of bases not matched to a gene: 7. CDR3 length: 15 amino acids. The V gene's germline CDR1 is KGHSH and CDR2 LQKENI. CDR3 coding DNA: TGTGCCAGCTCACTAGGCCAGGGGGCCTCCAACGTCCTGACTTTC. Encoded protein: CASSLGQGASNVLTF.

This clonotype was observed a handful of times. Here the CDR3 reads CASSLFREKTQYF. CDR3 sequence (DNA): TGCGCCAGCAGCTTGTTCAGGGAGAAGACCCAGTACTTC. The chain combines TRBV5-1 with TRBJ2-5, with D possibly being TRBD1 or TRBD2 (5 bases each). Trimming took off 1 base at V and 6 bases at J, with 10 bases between the two ends. In germline, CDR1 is SGHRS, CDR2 YFSETQ. CDR3 length: 13 amino acids.

V usage is TRBV4-1 and J usage is TRBJ2-7; D is undetermined. The germline V gene encodes CDR1 MGHRA and CDR2 YSYEKL. This CDR3 is 14 amino acids long. V was shortened by 4 bases and J by 2 bases, with 12 bases between the two germline ends. The CDR3 DNA is TGCGCCAGCAGCCTGAAGCAGGCGGCCTACGAGCAGTACTTC. Residues: CASSLKQAAYEQYF.

The rearrangement joins TRBV20-1 to TRBJ2-1; 13 bases agree with TRBD2. V lost 3 bases, J lost 5 bases, and 7 bases stayed unmatched. The CDR3 is 16 residues long. Germline loops: CDR1 DFQATT, CDR2 SNEGSKA (reference sequence). The DNA of the CDR3 is TGCAGTGCTAGGGGACTAGCGGGGTCCGCGGACAATGAGCAGTTCTTC. This sequence encodes CSARGLAGSADNEQFF.

A few counts support this clonotype. The chain has TRBV20-1 and TRBJ2-4; 10 nucleotides agree with TRBD1. The germline gives CDR1 DFQATT, CDR2 SNEGSKA (reference sequence). The CDR3 consists of 14 residues. The V segment lost 3 bases and the J segment 3 bases; nucleotides outside the gene matches: 2. The CDR3 loop reads CSASGTGVKNIQYF. The DNA for the CDR3 is TGCAGTGCTAGCGGGACAGGGGTCAAAAACATTCAGTACTTC.

The sample holds many counts of this clonotype. The chain employs TRBV25-1 and TRBJ1-4; D gene ambiguous. The CDR3 loop spans 17 amino acids. Germline assignment: CDR1 MGHDK and CDR2 SYGVNS. With 3 bases removed from V and 1 base from J, the gap between germline ends came to 15 bases. Here the CDR3 DNA reads TGTGCCAGCAGTGACACCAGGAATCTGATAACTAATGAAAAACTGTTTTTT. This sequence encodes CASSDTRNLITNEKLFF.

This clonotype showed up many times. This rearrangement joins TRBV5-1 to TRBJ2-5; 10 bases fit TRBD1. The CDR3 is made up of 15 amino acids. V gave up 4 bases and J gave up 3 bases; unmatched junction bases: 6. Germline lookup yields CDR1 SGHRS and CDR2 YFSETQ. In DNA form, the CDR3 reads TGCGCCAGCAGCGTTGCCGGGACAGGGGAAGAGACCCAGTACTTC. Protein sequence: CASSVAGTGEETQYF.

V gene TRBV5-6 combines with J gene TRBJ1-4; D may be TRBD1 (5 bases). Trimming took 2 bases from V and 8 from J, leaving 10 bases between them. Looked up from germline, CDR1 is SGHDT and CDR2 is YYEEEE. This CDR3 has 13 residues. The CDR3 region is CASSFQGREKLFF. The CDR3 DNA reads TGTGCCAGCAGCTTCCAGGGCAGGGAAAAACTGTTTTTT.

This clonotype was seen ten or more times. The chain combines TRBV12-3 or TRBV12-4 with TRBJ1-2; weak D call: TRBD1 (6 bases). V lost 7 bases and J lost 2, with 8 bases in between. The CDR3 length is 12 residues. CDR3 protein: CASTQGNYGYTF. As DNA, the CDR3 is TGTGCCAGCACTCAGGGGAACTATGGCTACACCTTC.

This clonotype was counted only a few times. The rearrangement uses TRBV12-3 or TRBV12-4 and TRBJ2-7; maybe TRBD1 (6 bases). CDR3 size: 14 residues. V dropped 6 bases and J dropped 2 bases, with 14 bases sitting between them. The chain's CDR3 is CASRAGAGAYEQYF. The CDR3 DNA is TGTGCCAGCAGGGCCGGGGCAGGGGCCTACGAGCAGTACTTC.

The chain couples TRBV7-2 to TRBJ1-1; D ambiguous. V was clipped by 8 bases and J by 1 base, with 2 bases between them. CDR1 SGHTA and CDR2 FQGNSA come from the germline V gene. CDR3 size: 10 residues. For the CDR3, the DNA is TGTGCCAGCGGGAACACTGAAGCTTTCTTT. Translation gives CASGNTEAFF.

The genes are TRBV4-3 and TRBJ1-2; 7 bases line up with TRBD1. Germline CDR1 reads LGHNA; CDR2 reads YSLEER. The CDR3 is made up of 16 amino acids. With 4 bases clipped from V and 0 bases from J, the junction kept 8 bases outside the gene matches. CDR3 DNA: TGCGCCAGCAGCCCCCAGCCGGGGACAGCTAACTATGGCTACACCTTC. It yields the protein CASSPQPGTANYGYTF.